This TCR beta chain came from a study of control samples from healthy donors and cancer patients (dated by TCRdb to 2018 to 2021). In regard to this clone: Which antigen it targets is not known. No clone much larger than this one lies a single base away; base qualities are absent.

The CDR3 has 13 amino acids, counting the end cysteine and phenylalanine. The CDR3 DNA has 39 bases and is translated from base 1. V ends up 5 bases short and J 5 bases short, with an unmatched junction base count of 3. Via the germline V gene (reference sequence), CDR1 is LGHDT and CDR2 YNNKEL. Library preparation was by the immunoSEQ multiplex PCR assay. TCRdb re-hosts the immuneACCESS table, in-frame sequences only. Its copies lack some clones; in the studies checked, an unresolved V gene accounts for under half of them, and the cause for the rest is not known. The sample records more than 70,000 clones, less than 95% of which are singletons. The top ten hold approximately 3% of the sample.

Specimen: blood. The rearrangement joined TRBV3-1 (or the pseudogene TRBV3-2) to TRBJ1-1; 9 central nucleotides agree with TRBD1. The sequence was obtained from a woman aged 30 to 39 in good health. The nucleotide sequence reads TGTGCCAGCAGCAGACAGGGGGGTACTGAAGCTTTCTTT. The resulting protein is CASSRQGGTEAFF.